These 11 T cell receptor beta chains came from one sample sequenced in a study of T cells in localized non-small cell lung cancer. Assay used: immunoSEQ multiplex PCR; TCRdb lists only in-frame clones, some missing. The repertoire holds 30,000 or so clones, with roughly 90% as singletons. The specimen comprised peripheral blood mononuclear cells, sampled before any cancer treatment. Receptors were obtained from a woman between 35 and 70 years old with stage III lung adenocarcinoma.

The CDR3 DNA reads TGTGCCAGCTCACCAGGGGACAGGGATAATTCACCCCTCCACTTT. It encodes CASSPGDRDNSPLHF. V is TRBV18 and J is TRBJ1-6, with 9 positions matching TRBD1. V lost 2 bases, J lost 5 bases, and 1 base stayed unmatched. CDR3 length: 15 residues. The V gene's germline CDR1 is KGHSH and CDR2 LQKENI. Full variable domain (rest looked up from reference TRBV18 and TRBJ1-6): NAGVMQNPRHLVRRRGQEARLRCSPMKGHSHVYWYRQLPEEGLKFMVYLQKENIIDESGMPKERFSAEFPKEGPSILRIQQVVRGDSAAYFCASSPGDRDNSPLHFGNGTRLTVT.

The chain has TRBV5-3 and TRBJ1-2; the match to TRBD1 covers 8 bases. TRBV5-3 is an open reading frame, and its role is uncertain. With 5 bases clipped from V and 5 bases from J, the junction kept 14 bases outside the gene matches. The CDR3 sequence is 16 residues long. CDR3 sequence: CARRHGQGGGVYGYTF. The CDR3 bases are TGTGCCAGAAGGCACGGACAGGGTGGAGGTGTTTATGGCTACACCTTC.

In its sample, this clone was seen a few times. The V gene is TRBV7-9, the J gene TRBJ2-2; D is unresolved. Trimming took off 3 bases at V and 4 bases at J, with 3 bases between the two ends. Germline V gene lookup returns CDR1 SEHNR and CDR2 FQNEAQ (reference sequence). This CDR3 is built from 12 residues. Written as DNA, the CDR3 is TGTGCCAGCAGCTTCCGCACCGGGGAGCTGTTTTTT. Translating gives CASSFRTGELFF.

For the CDR3, the DNA is TGTGCCAGCGGGCTGAAAGGGGGAAACATTCAGTACTTC. This sequence encodes CASGLKGGNIQYF. The chain carries TRBV7-2 and TRBJ2-4; tentative D call: TRBD1 (6 bases). This CDR3 has 13 amino acids. In germline, CDR1 is SGHTA, CDR2 FQGNSA. The V end was cut by 8 bases, the J end by 6 bases, with 14 bases between.

In this sample, this clone turned up a few times. This chain joins TRBV4-3 and TRBJ2-7; D is unresolved. The CDR3 is made up of 13 amino acids. V dropped 0 bases and J dropped 3 bases, with 6 bases sitting between them. Germline V gene lookup returns CDR1 LGHNA and CDR2 YSLEER. CDR3 protein: CASSQDTIYEQYF. The CDR3 bases are TGCGCCAGCAGCCAAGACACTATCTACGAGCAGTACTTC.

J is TRBJ1-2 and V is TRBV6-6; the D is unclear. The CDR3 runs 13 residues. With 2 bases removed from V and 2 bases from J, the gap between germline ends came to 6 bases. The V gene's germline CDR1 is MNHNY and CDR2 SVGAGI (reference sequence). In nucleotides, the CDR3 is TGTGCCAGCAGTTACGACGGAAACTATGGCTACACCTTC. Protein sequence: CASSYDGNYGYTF.

The chain joins TRBV30 to TRBJ2-7, with TRBD1 matching over 9 bases. From germline, CDR1 is GTSNPN and CDR2 SVGIG (reference sequence). V gave up 5 bases and J gave up 6 bases; unmatched junction bases: 2. This CDR3 is built from 11 residues. The CDR3 DNA sequence: TGTGCCTGGGGGACAGGGATCGAGCAGTACTTC. Encoded protein: CAWGTGIEQYF. The full variable domain, in which reference TRBV30 and TRBJ2-7 provide the parts outside the CDR3, is SQTIHQWPATLVQPVGSPLSLECTVEGTSNPNLYWYRQAAGRGLQLLFYSVGIGQISSEVPQNLSASRPQDRQFILSSKKLLLSDSGFYLCAWGTGIEQYFGPGTRLTVT.

This chain links TRBV28 with TRBJ2-7; D is ambiguous. The V and J ends lost 5 bases and 2 bases respectively, with 13 bases between them. Germline CDR1 reads MDHEN; CDR2 reads SYDVKM. This CDR3 spans 14 amino acids. In DNA, the CDR3 is TGTGCCAGCAGTCCTAACGGTGCCGCCTACGAGCAGTACTTC. Translating it yields CASSPNGAAYEQYF.

The chain employs TRBV7-9 and TRBJ1-4; TRBD1 is a possible D gene (5 bases). CDR1 is SEHNR and CDR2 is FQNEAQ in the germline V gene (reference sequence). Trimming shortened V by 7 bases and J by 8 bases, and 11 bases separated the two germline ends. The CDR3 extends over 12 amino acids. The CDR3 DNA follows: TGTGCCAGCACCCAGAGGGGAGAAAAACTGTTTTTT. This encodes CASTQRGEKLFF. The full variable domain, its missing parts supplied by reference TRBV7-9 and TRBJ1-4, is DTGVSQNPRHKITKRGQNVTFRCDPISEHNRLYWYRQTLGQGPEFLTYFQNEAQLEKSRLLSDRFSAERPKGSFSTLEIQRTEQGDSAMYLCASTQRGEKLFFGSGTQLSVL.

This CDR3 is CASSYSAAGNTIYF. The DNA of the CDR3 is TGTGCCAGCAGTTACTCAGCAGCTGGAAACACCATATATTTT. The chain employs TRBV6-5 and TRBJ1-3; D unresolved. V shed 0 bases and J shed 2 bases, with 5 bases lying between them. The CDR3 is made up of 14 amino acids. Germline V gene lookup returns CDR1 MNHEY and CDR2 SVGAGI.

The chain couples TRBV4-2 to TRBJ2-2; D may correspond to TRBD1 or TRBD2 (5 bases each). In germline, CDR1 is LGHNA, CDR2 YNFKEQ. The CDR3 has 17 residues. Trimming took off 0 bases at V and 5 bases at J, with 16 bases between the two ends. The CDR3 loop is CASSQDRRGANTGELFF. The CDR3 DNA sequence: TGTGCCAGCAGCCAAGATCGTAGGGGAGCCAATACCGGGGAGCTGTTTTTT.